This T cell receptor beta chain emerged from a study of neurological immune-mediated disorders. It was from 2 million PBMCs stored at -80 C that the unsorted libraries were obtained. CDR1 DFQATT and CDR2 SNEGSKA come from the germline V gene (reference sequence). J gave up 1 base and V 4 bases, and 7 bases lay outside the gene matches. The CDR3 contains 15 residues. TCRdb redid the calling of the 5' RACE reads with MiXCR, one entry per CDR3 protein. The data contain 55,000 to 65,000 distinct CDR3 sequences, 3% to 4% of them singletons. Material: PBMCs. The chain combines TRBV20-1 with TRBJ2-5; 9 bases are shared with TRBD1. The TCR originated in a woman between 45 and 60 years old with multiple sclerosis. CDR3 DNA sequence: TGCAGTGCTATTACACCGGGACAGGGCCAAGAGACCCAGTACTTC. It translates to CSAITPGQGQETQYF.